These 14 T cell receptor beta chains were sequenced from one sample in a study of Ad26.COV2.S vaccination and SARS-CoV-2 variants. Assay used: immunoSEQ multiplex PCR; TCRdb lists only in-frame clones, some missing. The table records about 350,000 clones, about 91% of them present only once. The source was peripheral blood, collected after recovery from COVID-19. The receptor set was obtained from a human donor who had recovered from COVID-19.

J is TRBJ1-2 and V is TRBV7-9; D not resolved. There are 13 residues in the CDR3. The V end lost 1 base, the J end lost 8 bases, and 11 bases lay between the germline ends. Germline CDR1 is SEHNR and CDR2 is FQNEAQ (reference sequence). Here the CDR3 DNA reads TGTGCCAGCAGCTTAGTCGGACGAAGGGGCTACACCTTC. Translation: CASSLVGRRGYTF.

Points on this clone: The sample holds other DNA sequences that translate to the same CDR3. The chain joins TRBV5-4 to TRBJ2-5; no firm D call. The CDR3 has 12 amino acids. The ends were cut back, 0 bases at V and 3 bases at J, with 3 bases in the middle. Germline CDR1 SGHNT, CDR2 YYREEE (reference sequence). As DNA, the CDR3 is TGTGCCAGCAGCTTGGCCGAAGAGACCCAGTACTTC. Protein sequence: CASSLAEETQYF.

The V call is TRBV7-8, the J call TRBJ2-5; 8 bases agree with TRBD2. Germline V gene lookup returns CDR1 SGHVS and CDR2 FQNEAQ. The CDR3 has 16 amino acids. V dropped 5 bases and J dropped 7; count of bases not matched to a gene: 15. The CDR3 reads CASSAPGRGAPGTQYF. The CDR3 region has the DNA TGTGCCAGCAGCGCCCCTGGGCGGGGGGCCCCAGGGACCCAGTACTTC.

This clone was seen a few times. V is TRBV6-1 and J is TRBJ1-3, with TRBD1 as a possible D gene (5 bases). The CDR3 has 15 amino acids. Germline values: CDR1 MNHNS, CDR2 SASEGT. V was pared by 0 bases and J by 3 bases, with 9 bases between. CDR3 residues: CASSEAQGYGNTIYF. The DNA for the CDR3 is TGTGCCAGCAGTGAAGCGCAGGGTTATGGAAACACCATATATTTT.

The chain joins TRBV29-1 to TRBJ2-7; 9 nucleotides agree with TRBD1. Per the germline V gene, CDR1 is SQVTM and CDR2 is ANQGSEA. The CDR3 runs to 12 residues. The junction had 6 bases not matched to a gene; V was cut back by 7 bases and J by 5 bases. CDR3 residues: CSASGTGNEQYF. CDR3 sequence (DNA): TGCAGCGCCTCCGGGACAGGGAACGAGCAGTACTTC.

This CDR3 is CASGPSDTEAFF. The CDR3 nucleotides read TGTGCCAGCGGCCCCTCGGACACTGAAGCTTTCTTT. V is TRBV9 and J is TRBJ1-1; no clear D gene. The CDR3 has 12 amino acids. In germline, CDR1 is SGDLS, CDR2 YYNGEE. V dropped 7 bases and J dropped 3 bases, with 10 bases sitting between them.

Note on this clone: One end of the junction fails to match germline, which may point to a read error. The chain recombines TRBV19 with TRBJ1-4, with 10 bases that match TRBD1. The CDR3 is 14 amino acids. Germline-derived CDR1 and CDR2 are LNHDA and SQIVND (reference sequence). CDR3 bases: TGTGTCAGTATTCAGGGACAGGGGAATGAAAAACTGTTTTTT. Residues: CVSIQGQGNEKLFF. Full variable domain (rest looked up from reference TRBV19 and TRBJ1-4): DGGITQSPKYLFRKEGQNVTLSCEQNLNHDAMYWYRQDPGQGLRLIYYSQIVNDFQKGDIAEGYSVSREKKESFPLTVTSAQKNPTAFYLCVSIQGQGNEKLFFGSGTQLSVL.

In this sample, this clone turned up once. The rearrangement joins TRBV5-4 to TRBJ1-2; maybe TRBD1 (6 bases). This CDR3 contains 14 residues. The V and J ends lost 1 base and 4 bases respectively, with 11 bases between them. Germline V CDR1 and CDR2: SGHNT, YYREEE (reference sequence). The CDR3 spells CASSLSTGIYGYTF. The CDR3 nucleotides read TGTGCCAGCAGCTTGTCGACAGGTATCTATGGCTACACCTTC.

The rearrangement links TRBV7-9 to TRBJ2-2; D is perhaps TRBD2 (7 bases). The CDR3 runs 15 residues. The germline V and J ends were trimmed by 5 bases and 0 bases, with 10 bases remaining between them. Germline values: CDR1 SEHNR, CDR2 FQNEAQ (reference sequence). The CDR3 spells CASSRGASNTGELFF. CDR3 nucleotides: TGTGCCAGCAGCCGGGGGGCTTCGAACACCGGGGAGCTGTTTTTT.

The chain couples TRBV19 to TRBJ1-1, with D unclear. CDR1 is LNHDA and CDR2 is SQIVND in the germline V gene (reference sequence). Trimming stripped 3 bases from V and 1 base from J, with 9 bases between. CDR3 length equals 14 residues. CDR3 sequence reads: CASSIYDRNTEAFF. Here the CDR3 DNA reads TGTGCCAGTAGTATTTACGACCGGAACACTGAAGCTTTCTTT.

This clone was seen only once. This chain uses TRBV2 with TRBJ1-2, with TRBD1 matching 8 bases. With V trimmed by 4 bases and J by 6 bases, 4 bases remained unmatched. The CDR3 runs to 13 residues. CDR1 and CDR2 from the germline V gene are SNHLY and FYNNEI. CDR3 DNA sequence: TGTGCCAGCAGTGTTACAGGGGGAGATGGCTACACCTTC. Protein: CASSVTGGDGYTF.

This chain links TRBV4-1 with TRBJ1-4, with D possibly TRBD1 on 5 matching bases. The germline V gene encodes CDR1 MGHRA and CDR2 YSYEKL. V dropped 1 base and J dropped 0 bases, with 15 bases sitting between them. The CDR3 totals 18 residues. CDR3 sequence reads: CASSQVLAGTATNEKLFF. The DNA for the CDR3 is TGCGCCAGCAGCCAAGTATTGGCGGGGACTGCAACTAATGAAAAACTGTTTTTT.

The chain joins TRBV6-2 or TRBV6-3 to TRBJ2-3; D gene unclear. This CDR3 has 13 residues. Trimming removed 4 bases from V and 5 bases from J, with 10 bases in between. CDR1 and CDR2 (germline): MNHEY, SVGEGT. The CDR3 protein is CASSLTIRDTQYF. Here the CDR3 DNA reads TGTGCCAGCAGTTTAACGATAAGAGATACGCAGTATTTT.

The chain couples TRBV6-5 to TRBJ1-1; D not resolved. CDR3 size: 14 residues. Trimming took off 6 bases at V and 4 bases at J, with 15 bases between the two ends. Germline loops: CDR1 MNHEY, CDR2 SVGAGI. The CDR3 DNA reads as TGTGCCAGCAGACCTCGGGGTGGTCTCACTGAAGCTTTCTTT. It is translated as CASRPRGGLTEAFF.